The clone carrying this TCR beta chain was counted a few times. This sample stems from a study of response to subunit inactivated influenza vaccine. Germline V gene lookup returns CDR1 PRHDT and CDR2 FYEKMQ (reference sequence). J was trimmed by 0 bases and V by 1 base; bases with no gene match: 6. The CDR3 is made up of 18 amino acids. TCRdb re-called the RT-PCR reads through MiXCR, storing one row per CDR3 protein. This table holds roughly 710,000 distinct CDR3 sequences, 14% found once. The source is a man aged 45-65 years who received an inactivated influenza vaccine. The chain carries TRBV13 and TRBJ2-6; 7 positions match TRBD2. This material consisted of PBMCs from blood, taken approximately 15 days before vaccination. The CDR3 region is CASSLEGLAVSGANVLTF. The DNA for the CDR3 is TGTGCCAGCAGCTTAGAGGGGCTAGCGGTCTCTGGGGCCAACGTCCTGACTTTC. The full variable domain, its missing parts supplied by reference TRBV13 and TRBJ2-6, is AAGVIQSPRHLIKEKRETATLKCYPIPRHDTVYWYQQGPGQDPQFLISFYEKMQSDKGSIPDRFSAQQFSDYHSELNMSSLELGDSALYFCASSLEGLAVSGANVLTFGAGSRLTVL.